This T cell receptor (beta chain) originates from a study of T cells after yellow fever vaccination. Study-level points and caveats: A faster peak, day 5 versus 15, was reached by the weaker secondary response. Abundant clonotypes (contaminants from the bulk population) could be present in FACS-sorted repertoires. Post-booster repertoires again held most primary-vaccination clones (about 95% CD4, roughly 89% CD8).

This clonotype showed up many times. Its specificity is not known. The germline CDR1 and CDR2 sequences are SGHNT and YENEEA. Trimming pared 2 bases from V and 3 bases from J, leaving 10 bases between. The length of the CDR3 is 14 residues. A universal primer site and UMIs were added as TCR cDNA was made by 5'RACE template switching. TCRdb fed the 5' RACE reads into MiXCR, producing one record per CDR3 protein. The sample includes about 400,000 distinct CDR3 sequences, 6.2% of them seen just once. This receptor was identified in a man aged 25-40 years who received the YFV17D yellow fever vaccine. This specimen consisted of PBMCs, obtained 5 days after the yellow fever booster vaccination. The V call is TRBV11-3, the J call TRBJ1-1; D might be TRBD1 (6 bases). The CDR3 nucleotides read TGTGCCAGCAGCTTAAAGGGGGGCTACACTGAAGCTTTCTTT. This gives the protein CASSLKGGYTEAFF.